What follows describes a single T cell receptor (beta chain). Its antigen is currently unknown. This entry is derived from a study of T-cell reconstitution after alpha-beta-depleted transplantation in children. Whole-study findings and limits: It was reported that alpha-beta T cells came from several hundred expanded graft clones (about two months after transplant). In some patients, recipient T cells and intrathymic progenitors surviving conditioning explained high day-60 diversity. One year post-transplant, T-cell counts and diversity were largely derived from T cells produced anew.

V gave up 7 bases and J gave up 1 base, with 11 bases separating them. The CDR3 covers 14 residues. Unique molecular identifiers were incorporated into the prepared TCRbeta library. TCRdb analysed the PCR reads with MiXCR anew, one entry per CDR3 protein. The sample shows 800,000 to 1,000,000 distinct CDR3 sequences, around 30% of them seen only once. The J gene is TRBJ1-3, the V gene TRBV12-3 or TRBV12-4; perhaps TRBD1 as D (5 bases). The receptor was isolated from a boy younger than two who had a stem cell transplant for SCID, so the T cells may come from the graft donor. The sequencing here drew on PBMCs, mostly from graft donor cells, taken 360 days after TCRalphabeta/CD19-depleted stem cell transplant. The CDR3 sequence is CASNQWGSGNTIYF. The CDR3 DNA sequence: TGTGCCAGCAACCAGTGGGGGTCTGGAAACACCATATATTTT.